A selection of T cell receptor beta chains follows, all from one sample in a study of CD8 T cells in Susac syndrome. TCRdb re-derived calls from the immunoSEQ multiplex PCR reads in MiXCR, one entry per CDR3 protein. The table has 110,000 or so distinct CDR3 sequences, around 92% seen once; the top ten hold 0.093%. The specimen was CD4+ T cells from PBMCs. The receptors stem from a human donor with multiple sclerosis. Both conserved end residues are trimmed from each CDR3. The order of the fields is J gene, V gene, clone size, CDR3 protein. Not every row has a clone size; where given, it reads once, few, many or a size class.

J: TRBJ2-4
V: TRBV19
size: -
CDR3: ASSTTGGENIQY

J: TRBJ1-2
V: TRBV28
size: -
CDR3: ASSFSGQVGPNYGYT

J: TRBJ1-6
V: TRBV3-1
size: once
CDR3: ASSQNTLASPLH

J: TRBJ2-5
V: TRBV12-3/TRBV12-4
size: -
CDR3: ASRREETQY

J: TRBJ1-2
V: TRBV5-1
size: -
CDR3: ASSFGLAGGYT

J: TRBJ1-2
V: TRBV12-3/TRBV12-4
size: -
CDR3: ATRGGERGYT

J: TRBJ1-2
V: TRBV14
size: -
CDR3: ASSQYRGLGGYT

J: TRBJ2-3
V: TRBV6-6
size: -
CDR3: ASSLRGSTTDTQY

J: TRBJ1-4
V: TRBV12-3/TRBV12-4
size: -
CDR3: ASSSGQGASVKLF

J: TRBJ2-7
V: TRBV29-1
size: -
CDR3: SVGGRGAHEQY

J: TRBJ1-1
V: TRBV30
size: -
CDR3: AWSENRGNTEAF

J: TRBJ2-5
V: TRBV20-1
size: -
CDR3: SARHTTGGEETQY

J: TRBJ2-7
V: TRBV28
size: once
CDR3: ASGLTSSYEQY

J: TRBJ2-7
V: TRBV29-1
size: -
CDR3: SVELGTSSYEQY

J: TRBJ1-2
V: TRBV6-1
size: -
CDR3: ASSAGTGGIEGYT

J: TRBJ1-2
V: TRBV9
size: -
CDR3: ASSARRGTGEGYT

J: TRBJ1-3
V: TRBV30
size: -
CDR3: AWMMTGYGNTIY

J: TRBJ1-1
V: TRBV5-1
size: -
CDR3: ASSLYAENTEAF

J: TRBJ1-6
V: TRBV19
size: -
CDR3: ASSRGQGNNSPLH

J: TRBJ1-2
V: TRBV29-1
size: -
CDR3: SVEGGSNYGYT

J: TRBJ2-1
V: TRBV6-2/TRBV6-3
size: -
CDR3: ASSPRRGGINEQF

J: TRBJ2-2
V: TRBV10-3
size: -
CDR3: AIRKQGRDTGELF

J: TRBJ1-1
V: TRBV10-3
size: -
CDR3: AISTLPQGDTEAF

J: TRBJ1-2
V: TRBV29-1
size: -
CDR3: SVIEDRTRGNYGYT

J: TRBJ2-1
V: TRBV2
size: -
CDR3: ASSLDRAWDEQF

J: TRBJ1-5
V: TRBV28
size: -
CDR3: ASSSIDTQDQPQH

J: TRBJ1-4
V: TRBV5-4
size: -
CDR3: ASSPKGQGREKLF

J: TRBJ1-2
V: TRBV3-1
size: -
CDR3: ASSLGGGYGYT

J: TRBJ2-1
V: TRBV5-1
size: -
CDR3: ASSLSGAYNEQF

J: TRBJ1-1
V: TRBV15
size: -
CDR3: ATSRAPGPNPREKVTEAF

J: TRBJ1-1
V: TRBV12-3/TRBV12-4
size: -
CDR3: ASRRGGGLNTEAF

J: TRBJ2-7
V: TRBV12-3/TRBV12-4
size: -
CDR3: ASSSDTGHVEQY

J: TRBJ1-2
V: TRBV2
size: -
CDR3: ASSAQQGAHGYT

J: TRBJ2-3
V: TRBV7-9
size: -
CDR3: ASSSPLLAGGRDTQY

J: TRBJ1-1
V: TRBV14
size: once
CDR3: ASSYTWGTEAF

J: TRBJ1-2
V: TRBV28
size: -
CDR3: ASRRGGSPPNYGYT

J: TRBJ1-2
V: TRBV28
size: -
CDR3: ASSLSRGRSGYT

J: TRBJ2-7
V: TRBV29-1
size: -
CDR3: SVSIGLGYEQY

J: TRBJ1-2
V: TRBV28
size: -
CDR3: ASSFGDSYFLVFGGYT

J: TRBJ1-5
V: TRBV24-1
size: -
CDR3: ATGVRPQPQH

J: TRBJ2-1
V: TRBV5-1
size: -
CDR3: ASSAGTSGAQF

J: TRBJ1-1
V: TRBV7-9
size: -
CDR3: ASSLDRAQAF

J: TRBJ1-1
V: TRBV9
size: -
CDR3: ASARVNTEAF

J: TRBJ1-1
V: TRBV12-3/TRBV12-4
size: -
CDR3: ASSLGTGLRGTEAF

J: TRBJ2-3
V: TRBV29-1
size: -
CDR3: SVLSGGINVKTDTQY

J: TRBJ2-5
V: TRBV5-6
size: -
CDR3: ASSLWGRIPETQY

J: TRBJ2-7
V: TRBV3-1
size: -
CDR3: ASSHSTFVSYEQY

J: TRBJ1-1
V: TRBV19
size: -
CDR3: ASSSRTNTEAF

J: TRBJ1-1
V: TRBV19
size: once
CDR3: ASSRRWNTEAF

J: TRBJ2-7
V: TRBV11-2
size: once
CDR3: ASSLVSSGGYEQY

J: TRBJ1-5
V: TRBV7-2
size: -
CDR3: ASSLGGTAGQPQH

J: TRBJ2-4
V: TRBV29-1
size: -
CDR3: SAGSTLRNIQY

J: TRBJ1-2
V: TRBV5-4
size: -
CDR3: ASSFLSYGYT

J: TRBJ2-7
V: TRBV2
size: -
CDR3: ASSVAGNEQY

J: TRBJ1-2
V: TRBV20-1
size: -
CDR3: SAPSGPNYGYT

J: TRBJ1-6
V: TRBV30
size: once
CDR3: AWRRDPRDNSPLH

J: TRBJ2-5
V: TRBV5-1
size: few
CDR3: ASSLVRGQGETQY

J: TRBJ1-5
V: TRBV4-2
size: -
CDR3: ASNSVGQPQH

J: TRBJ2-1
V: TRBV6-2/TRBV6-3
size: -
CDR3: ASSYGGQGEQF

J: TRBJ1-2
V: TRBV7-9
size: -
CDR3: ASSLVEGRVWRQNYGYT